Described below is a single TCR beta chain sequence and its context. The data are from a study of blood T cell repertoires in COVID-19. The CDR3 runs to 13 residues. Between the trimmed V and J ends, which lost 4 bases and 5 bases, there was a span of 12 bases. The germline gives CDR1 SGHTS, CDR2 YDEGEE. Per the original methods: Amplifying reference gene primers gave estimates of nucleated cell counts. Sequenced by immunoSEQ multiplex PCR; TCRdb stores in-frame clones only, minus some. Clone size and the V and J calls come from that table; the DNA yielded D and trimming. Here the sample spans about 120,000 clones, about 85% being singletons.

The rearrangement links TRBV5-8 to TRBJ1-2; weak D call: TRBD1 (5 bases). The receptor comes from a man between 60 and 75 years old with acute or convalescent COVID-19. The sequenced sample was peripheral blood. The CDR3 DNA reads TGTGCCAGCAGCCCCCAGGGAGGTTATGGCTACACCTTC. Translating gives CASSPQGGYGYTF.